Listed here are 28 T cell receptor beta chains from one sample, sequenced in a study of human T cells and chemical hapten exposure. TCRdb reanalysed the RACE reads using MiXCR and keeps one entry per CDR3 protein. The sample carries tens of thousands of distinct CDR3 sequences, about 7% recorded once. As for time point: healthy volunteer bleed at 2 weeks. Unfractionated whole blood served as the source for total RNA extraction. Specimen: whole blood. The source of these receptors is a human donor in good health. Some clones in this sample may be carry-over from other donors' samples.

A few counts support this clonotype. This chain connects TRBV19 to TRBJ2-2, with unresolved D. Germline V gene lookup returns CDR1 LNHDA and CDR2 SQIVND (reference sequence). V was trimmed by 3 bases and J by 7 bases, leaving 9 bases between them. The CDR3 runs to 13 residues. CDR3 in DNA: TGTGCCAGTAGTATCCTGAGTTTCGGGGAGCTGTTTTTT. This sequence encodes CASSILSFGELFF.

This clonotype was seen a handful of times. The V and J genes are TRBV18 and TRBJ2-2; D could derive from TRBD1 or TRBD2 (5 bases each). Germline CDR1 KGHSH, CDR2 LQKENI. The CDR3 spans 13 residues. With 3 bases removed from V and 6 bases from J, the gap between germline ends came to 8 bases. CDR3 in amino acids: CASSPRGAGELFF. The CDR3 DNA reads TGTGCCAGCTCACCCAGAGGGGCCGGGGAGCTGTTTTTT.

This clonotype was detected a few times. J is TRBJ1-1 and V is TRBV28; no firm D call. This CDR3 contains 12 residues. Looked up from germline, CDR1 is MDHEN and CDR2 is SYDVKM. V was trimmed by 3 bases and J by 8 bases, leaving 10 bases between them. The CDR3: CASSLPVSEAFF. The CDR3 DNA reads TGTGCCAGCAGTTTGCCCGTGAGCGAAGCTTTCTTT. Full variable domain (rest looked up from reference TRBV28 and TRBJ1-1): DVKVTQSSRYLVKRTGEKVFLECVQDMDHENMFWYRQDPGLGLRLIYFSYDVKMKEKGDIPEGYSVSREKKERFSLILESASTNQTSMYLCASSLPVSEAFFGQGTRLTVV.

This clonotype was found many times. The chain uses TRBV14 and TRBJ1-1; D gene unclear. V was pared by 4 bases and J by 1 base, with 4 bases between. The CDR3 loop spans 12 amino acids. Germline loops: CDR1 SGHDN, CDR2 FVKESK. The CDR3 sequence is CASSRGNTEAFF. The CDR3 region has the DNA TGTGCCAGCAGCCGGGGGAACACTGAAGCTTTCTTT.

This clonotype occurred many times. This chain uses TRBV20-1 with TRBJ1-4; D might be TRBD1 (6 bases). The CDR3 sequence is 15 residues long. V was shortened by 1 base and J by 3 bases, with 12 bases between the two germline ends. Germline V gene lookup returns CDR1 DFQATT and CDR2 SNEGSKA (reference sequence). In nucleotides, the CDR3 is TGCAGTGCTAGAGGAATAGGGGGGGCTAATGAAAAACTGTTTTTT. This translates into CSARGIGGANEKLFF.

For this clonotype: A much larger clone lies a single base off, so this may be a read error. This chain connects TRBV5-1 to TRBJ2-4; D could derive from TRBD1 or TRBD2 (6 bases each). From germline, CDR1 is SGHRS and CDR2 YFSETQ. CDR3 size: 16 residues. The CDR3 nucleotides are TGCGCCAGCAGTCTTAATACGGGGGCCGCCAGAAACATTCAGTACTTC. Translated, it gives CASSLNTGAARNIQYF.

The chain joins TRBV6-5 to TRBJ1-6; 7 bases are shared with TRBD1. V was pared by 4 bases and J by 7 bases, with 4 bases of the junction left unmatched. The CDR3 is made up of 14 amino acids. Germline CDR1 MNHEY, CDR2 SVGAGI. CDR3 protein: CASSSPGQNSPLHF. The CDR3, as DNA: TGTGCCAGCAGTTCCCCGGGACAGAATTCACCCCTCCACTTT.

The chain recombines TRBV24-1 with TRBJ2-3; TRBD1 matches at 7 bases. The germline CDR1 and CDR2 sequences are KGHDR and SFDVKD. The CDR3 runs 18 residues. V lost 0 bases, J lost 0 bases, and 8 bases stayed unmatched. DNA for the CDR3: TGTGCCACCAGTGATTTGAAATTTTCAGGGGGTAGCACAGATACGCAGTATTTT. Amino acid sequence: CATSDLKFSGGSTDTQYF.

This clonotype was counted ten times or more. The rearrangement links TRBV20-1 to TRBJ2-1; 8 bases are shared with TRBD2. CDR1 DFQATT and CDR2 SNEGSKA come from the germline V gene (reference sequence). V lost 0 bases, J lost 7 bases, and 5 bases stayed unmatched. The CDR3 sequence is 14 residues long. CDR3 bases: TGCAGTGCTAGAGAAGCGGGAGAAGTAAATGAGCAGTTCTTC. Its protein product is CSAREAGEVNEQFF.

This chain uses TRBV7-2 with TRBJ2-7; 9 bases are a match to TRBD1. V was clipped by 7 bases and J by 1 base; unmatched bases: 5. This CDR3 has 14 residues. The germline V gene encodes CDR1 SGHTA and CDR2 FQGNSA. CDR3 sequence (DNA): TGTGCCAGCACCTCGACAGGGGGTTCCTACGAGCAGTACTTC. This gives the protein CASTSTGGSYEQYF.

This clonotype was detected many times. The chain carries TRBV18 and TRBJ1-1; 8 bases align to TRBD1. CDR3 length: 16 residues. Germline V gene data show CDR1 as KGHSH and CDR2 as LQKENI. The V gene end was trimmed by 5 bases and the J gene end by 5 bases; junction bases not matched to a gene: 13. The CDR3 DNA sequence: TGTGCCAGCTCAGCCCAGGGGGCAGTTTCGGGAACTGAAGCTTTCTTT. Translating gives CASSAQGAVSGTEAFF.

This clonotype was counted ten times or more. The chain uses TRBV30 and TRBJ1-3, with D unclear. Trimming removed 3 bases from V and 2 bases from J, with 11 bases in between. This CDR3 contains 14 residues. Germline CDR1 is GTSNPN and CDR2 is SVGIG (reference sequence). The CDR3 DNA is TGTGCCTGGAGAAAGGAGGCCACTGGAAACACCATATATTTT. As protein: CAWRKEATGNTIYF.

This clonotype was counted a few times. CDR3 nucleotides: TGCAGTGCTAAGGGGCTTAATCAGCCCCAGCATTTT. This translates into CSAKGLNQPQHF. The chain employs TRBV20-1 and TRBJ1-5, with TRBD1 as a possible D gene (5 bases). Germline loops: CDR1 DFQATT, CDR2 SNEGSKA (reference sequence). The CDR3 has 12 residues. The V end was cut by 4 bases, the J end by 4 bases, with 8 bases between.

The table lists this clonotype with many counts. This chain links TRBV29-1 with TRBJ2-3; 7 nucleotides match TRBD2. Trimming at V came to 2 bases and at J to 2 bases, leaving 7 bases not matched to a gene. The germline gives CDR1 SQVTM, CDR2 ANQGSEA. This CDR3 contains 15 residues. Written as DNA, the CDR3 is TGCAGCGTTGAAAGGGGCGGGGGATTCACAGATACGCAGTATTTT. Translation: CSVERGGGFTDTQYF.

This clonotype appeared many times. The V gene is TRBV5-1, the J gene TRBJ2-2, with 12 bases lining up with TRBD2. The germline V gene encodes CDR1 SGHRS and CDR2 YFSETQ. This CDR3 region has 18 residues. J was trimmed by 0 bases and V by 3 bases; bases with no gene match: 6. CDR3 amino acids: CASSSSSGRAANTGELFF. The CDR3 nucleotides read TGCGCCAGCAGCTCGTCTAGCGGGAGGGCGGCGAACACCGGGGAGCTGTTTTTT.

In its sample, this clonotype was seen many times. J is TRBJ2-1 and V is TRBV7-9, with D possibly matching TRBD1 (6 bases). The CDR3 has 15 amino acids. V lost 4 bases and J lost 4, with 14 bases in between. CDR1 SEHNR and CDR2 FQNEAQ come from the germline V gene (reference sequence). CDR3 DNA: TGTGCCAGCAGCTCAAGACAGGACCCTTACAATGAGCAGTTCTTC. Protein sequence: CASSSRQDPYNEQFF.

On this clonotype itself: The junction shows a germline mismatch at one end, possibly a read error. CDR3 sequence reads: CASSPKLAPGSDTQYF. For the CDR3, the DNA is TGTGCCAGCAGCCCGAAACTGGCCCCTGGGTCAGATACGCAGTATTTT. The V call is TRBV4-3, the J call TRBJ2-3; D not certain. Germline V gene data show CDR1 as LGHNA and CDR2 as YSLEER. This CDR3 comprises 16 residues.

This clonotype was detected many times. The gene calls are TRBV5-1 and TRBJ1-2, with TRBD1 identical over 7 bases. The V and J ends lost 2 bases and 6 bases, in that order; junction bases with no gene match: 4. The CDR3 has 13 amino acids. Germline CDR1 reads SGHRS; CDR2 reads YFSETQ. In DNA form, the CDR3 reads TGCGCCAGCAGCTTTCGACAGGGAGATGGCTACACCTTC. This encodes CASSFRQGDGYTF. The whole variable domain, remainder taken from reference TRBV5-1 and TRBJ1-2, is KAGVTQTPRYLIKTRGQQVTLSCSPISGHRSVSWYQQTPGQGLQFLFEYFSETQRNKGNFPGRFSGRQFSNSRSEMNVSTLELGDSALYLCASSFRQGDGYTFGSGTRLTVV.

This clonotype was recorded many times. The chain employs TRBV30 and TRBJ1-1, with D unclear. Germline V gives CDR1 GTSNPN, CDR2 SVGIG (reference sequence). V was cut by 1 base and J by 4 bases, with 13 bases left in between. This CDR3 is 14 amino acids long. This CDR3 is CAWSAPSKSTEAFF. CDR3 bases: TGTGCCTGGAGTGCCCCCTCGAAGTCCACTGAAGCTTTCTTT.

V usage is TRBV28 and J usage is TRBJ2-3, with TRBD1 identical over 9 bases. Germline assignment: CDR1 MDHEN and CDR2 SYDVKM. The CDR3 runs 15 residues. V shed 7 bases and J 0 bases; nucleotides not matched to a gene: 5. The DNA of the CDR3 is TGTGCCAGCAACCTACAGGGGGCTAGCACAGATACGCAGTATTTT. Amino acid sequence: CASNLQGASTDTQYF.

The table lists this clonotype with a few counts. The V gene is TRBV20-1, the J gene TRBJ1-6; the match to TRBD1 covers 8 bases. Germline-derived CDR1 and CDR2 are DFQATT and SNEGSKA (reference sequence). The CDR3 runs 14 residues. V trimming: 6 bases; J trimming: 8 bases; junction bases outside the gene matches: 9. This CDR3 is CSAPNRGADSPLHF. The CDR3 nucleotides are TGCAGTGCCCCAAACAGGGGGGCAGATTCACCCCTCCACTTT.

This clonotype was recorded at least ten times. CDR3 DNA sequence: TGTGCCAGCTCACCACTTCCGTTCACGAATGAAAAACTGTTTTTT. Encoded protein: CASSPLPFTNEKLFF. The rearrangement links TRBV18 to TRBJ1-4, with D uncertain. The CDR3 loop spans 15 amino acids. The V and J ends lost 1 base and 5 bases respectively, with 11 bases between them. Germline V gene lookup returns CDR1 KGHSH and CDR2 LQKENI.

The chain uses TRBV25-1 and TRBJ1-6; 8 nucleotides align to TRBD1. V lost 1 base to trimming and J lost 10 bases; unmatched junction nucleotides: 9. The V gene's germline CDR1 is MGHDK and CDR2 SYGVNS. This CDR3 region has 16 residues. DNA of the CDR3: TGTGCCAGCAGTGAATCAGGGGGCAGAAATGGGTCACCCCTCCACTTT. As protein: CASSESGGRNGSPLHF. The full variable domain, rest sourced from reference TRBV25-1 and TRBJ1-6, is EADIYQTPRYLVIGTGKKITLECSQTMGHDKMYWYQQDPGMELHLIHYSYGVNSTEKGDLSSESTVSRIRTEHFPLTLESARPSHTSQYLCASSESGGRNGSPLHFGNGTRLTVT.

This clonotype was counted at least ten times. The chain links TRBV12-3 or TRBV12-4 to TRBJ1-4; unclear D gene. Deletions cut 3 bases from V and 4 bases from J, with 0 bases between. The CDR3 is made up of 11 amino acids. This CDR3 is CASSFNEKLFF. The CDR3 DNA reads TGTGCCAGCAGTTTTAATGAAAAACTGTTTTTT.

Note on this clonotype: An end of the junction differs from the germline gene, which may be a read error. The V gene is TRBV27, the J gene TRBJ1-1, with a possible D match to TRBD1 (5 bases). Looked up from germline, CDR1 is MNHEY and CDR2 is SMNVEV (reference sequence). The CDR3 runs 12 residues. The CDR3 is CASSLFPGTAYF. The CDR3 DNA is TGTGCCAGCAGTTTATTTCCTGGGACGGCGTACTTT.

In this sample, this clonotype turned up many times. The rearrangement links TRBV5-1 to TRBJ2-7, with 10 bases matching TRBD1. V lost 6 bases and J lost 2; bases outside the gene matches: 5. CDR1 and CDR2 from the germline V gene are SGHRS and YFSETQ. This CDR3 region has 14 residues. The CDR3 coding sequence is TGCGCCAGCAAGGACGGGACAGGGGCCTACGAGCAGTACTTC. Amino acids: CASKDGTGAYEQYF.

This clonotype was detected a few times. V and J are TRBV7-8 and TRBJ2-6; tentative D call: TRBD1 (6 bases). V shed 5 bases and J shed 4 bases, with 9 bases lying between them. The CDR3 sequence is 14 residues long. CDR1 and CDR2 (germline): SGHVS, FQNEAQ. In DNA form, the CDR3 reads TGTGCCAGCAGCCAGGGGTCCGGGGCCAACGTCCTGACTTTC. Translation gives CASSQGSGANVLTF.

This clonotype appeared a few times. This chain connects TRBV11-2 to TRBJ1-1, with 7 bases aligning to TRBD1. The V and J ends lost 1 base and 2 bases, in that order; junction bases with no gene match: 7. Germline assignment: CDR1 SGHAT and CDR2 FQNNGV. The CDR3 loop spans 16 amino acids. CDR3 residues: CASSLATGLRNTEAFF. DNA of the CDR3: TGTGCCAGCAGCTTAGCGACAGGGCTAAGAAACACTGAAGCTTTCTTT.